The present T cell receptor (beta chain) was sequenced within a study of lymphopenia after photon versus proton radiotherapy. This clone was detected once. V was pared by 2 bases and J by 0 bases, with 19 bases between. Germline CDR1 and CDR2: LGHNT and FRNRAP. The CDR3 extends over 18 amino acids. The repertoire was sequenced with immunoSEQ multiplex PCR; TCRdb's copy has only in-frame clones and lacks some. The sample includes 150,000 to 200,000 clones, less than 90% of them seen just once. The chain combines TRBV12-5 with TRBJ1-1; possibly TRBD1 for D (6 bases). This TCR was sampled from a middle-aged man with gastric cancer. The sequencing used peripheral blood, collected from a patient treated with photon-based radiotherapy. The CDR3 protein is CASGLLPTGLRMNTEAFF. The CDR3 DNA reads as TGTGCTAGTGGTTTGTTACCCACAGGGCTTAGAATGAACACTGAAGCTTTCTTT.